The T cell receptor beta chain described here comes from a study of cytomegalovirus exposure and HLA in healthy donors. A multiplex PCR was run with 60 Vbeta primers and 13 Jbeta primers. Here immunoSEQ multiplex PCR was the method, and the copy in TCRdb shows in-frame clones only, minus some. The sample records 200,000 to 250,000 clones, 70% to 85% being singletons. As to this clone: Its antigen remains unknown.

There are 15 residues in the CDR3. Trimming removed 1 base from V and 4 bases from J, with 13 bases in between. Germline V gene sequence: CDR1 LNHDA, CDR2 SQIVND (reference sequence). Points from the study as a whole: A missense DCLRE1C variant was associated with V- and J-gene trimming of TCR beta chains in a later analysis, and an independent cohort replicated the association.

The specimen was PBMCs. V gene TRBV19 combines with J gene TRBJ1-2, with D possibly matching TRBD1 (6 bases). The source of this sequence is a woman aged 55-75 years in good health and CMV-seropositive. The CDR3 reads CASSIVSAGAYGYTF. The CDR3 DNA reads TGTGCCAGTAGTATAGTCTCCGCAGGGGCCTATGGCTACACCTTC.